This TCR beta chain was retrieved from a study of shared clonotypes between healthy human individuals. Overall study results and limits: Relative to clonotypes present in all four donors, those not shared had lower generation probabilities. Memory subsets had estimated richness that was generally smaller than that of naive subsets.

This clone has a single count. Its target is unknown. The sample holds other DNA sequences that translate to the same CDR3. The trim removed 5 bases at V and 10 bases at J, leaving 7 bases unmatched. Germline CDR1 is KGHSH and CDR2 is LQKENI. The CDR3 is 13 amino acids. Using immunoSEQ multiplex PCR, the repertoire was profiled, and TCRdb retains in-frame clones only, with some absent. The repertoire holds some 2,500,000 clones, with under 95% as singletons. The chain is built from TRBV18 and TRBJ2-1; 8 nucleotides match TRBD2. The sample taken for sequencing was naive CD4+ T cells from PBMCs. Stated subset: CD45RA+ positively selected. The TCR was taken from a man aged 18 to 29 in good health. Some clones in this sample may be carry-over from other donors' samples. The CDR3 loop reads CASSSGLVNEQFF. CDR3 bases: TGTGCCAGCTCATCGGGACTAGTAAACGAGCAGTTCTTC.